The present T cell receptor beta chain was sequenced within a study of CXCR3-negative and CXCR3-positive naive CD8 T cells. Study results and caveats: Partial loss of CXCR3 expression followed cryopreservation; most assays used fresh PBMCs. Against CXCR3-negative naive cells, CXCR3-positive naive cells showed more hydrophobic TRB CDR3s.

A note on this clonotype: The antigen remains unidentified.

The CDR3 sequence is 15 residues long. Germline V lookup: CDR1 LGHDT, CDR2 YNNKEL (reference sequence). The method, 5' RACE with UMI labels, was used to prepare the TRB cDNA libraries. TCRdb re-called the 5' RACE reads and shows each CDR3 protein once, DNA omitted. This repertoire includes 100,000 to 150,000 distinct CDR3 sequences. V is TRBV3-1 and J is TRBJ2-7; TCRdb's assignment of TRBD1 cannot be checked, as there is no DNA. Input material: naive CXCR3- CD8+ T cells from blood. This sample's subset: CD45RO-CCR7+CD27+CD95- naive CD8+ T cells lacking CXCR3 (TNR3-). The sequence was obtained from a human donor in good health. Some clones in this sample may be carry-over from other donors' samples. CDR3 in amino acids: CASSQDGRGNYEQYF.